What follows are 8 T cell receptor beta chains derived from one specimen sequenced in a study of identical twins. TCRdb called the 5' RACE reads again in MiXCR, with one record for every CDR3 protein. The sample consists of 450,000 to 500,000 distinct CDR3 sequences, roughly an eighth of them appearing once. These data also featured in a second study, about yellow fever vaccine responses in identical twins.

The sample consisted of CD4+ T cells sorted from blood. These receptors came from a woman between 18 and 29 years old in good health.

V is TRBV12-3 or TRBV12-4 and J is TRBJ2-3; perhaps TRBD1 as D (5 bases). V was shortened by 6 bases and J by 3 bases, with 19 bases between the two germline ends. CDR3 length equals 16 residues. CDR3 in amino acids: CASSPLQAGVTDTQYF. CDR3 bases: TGTGCCAGCAGCCCCCTACAGGCCGGTGTTACAGATACGCAGTATTTT.

A few counts support this clonotype. The rearrangement uses TRBV20-1 and TRBJ2-2; maybe TRBD1 (5 bases). The V gene lost 3 bases and the J gene lost 3 bases, with 8 bases spanning the gap. Germline V gene data show CDR1 as DFQATT and CDR2 as SNEGSKA (reference sequence). This CDR3 is built from 13 residues. CDR3 nucleotide sequence: TGCAGTGCTAGTACAGGATACACCGGGGAGCTGTTTTTT. Translation gives CSASTGYTGELFF.

V gene TRBV6-1 combines with J gene TRBJ2-3; 7 bases line up with TRBD2. Germline-derived CDR1 and CDR2 are MNHNS and SASEGT. This CDR3 region has 13 residues. Trimming cost V 6 bases and J 8 bases; bases outside gene matches: 8. In DNA form, the CDR3 reads TGTGCCAGCAGCTCAAGGACGGGGGGTACGCAGTATTTT. As protein: CASSSRTGGTQYF.

About this clonotype: A much larger clone sits a single nucleotide away, making a read error possible. The V and J genes are TRBV28 and TRBJ1-1; no clear D. V was cut by 4 bases and J by 4 bases, with 4 bases left in between. The V gene's germline CDR1 is MDHEN and CDR2 SYDVKM. There are 11 residues in the CDR3. CDR3 protein: CASSWTTEAFF. As DNA, the CDR3 is TGTGCCAGCAGTTGGACCACTGAAGCTTTCTTT.

This clonotype was detected a few times. The CDR3 sequence: CASSSRTSGKYEQYF. Here the CDR3 DNA reads TGCGCCAGCAGCTCGCGGACTAGCGGGAAGTACGAGCAGTACTTC. This rearrangement joins TRBV5-1 to TRBJ2-7; TRBD2 matches at 12 bases. The CDR3 extends over 15 amino acids. V was pared by 3 bases and J by 4 bases, with 5 bases of the junction left unmatched. CDR1 and CDR2 from the germline V gene are SGHRS and YFSETQ.

CDR3 loop: CASSQDLLADTQYF. In DNA form, the CDR3 reads TGCGCCAGCAGCCAAGATCTCCTGGCAGATACGCAGTATTTT. The chain couples TRBV4-1 to TRBJ2-3, with D unresolved. V was pared by 0 bases and J by 4 bases, with 8 bases between. The germline gives CDR1 MGHRA, CDR2 YSYEKL. This CDR3 has 14 amino acids.

V gene TRBV3-1 combines with J gene TRBJ2-7; TRBD2 matches 14 bases. J gave up 3 bases and V 1 base, and 5 bases lay outside the gene matches. Germline V gene data show CDR1 as LGHDT and CDR2 as YNNKEL (reference sequence). The CDR3 is made up of 17 amino acids. The CDR3 region has the DNA TGTGCCAGCAGCCAAGTAAAGGGGACTAGCGGGAGCTACGAGCAGTACTTC. It yields the protein CASSQVKGTSGSYEQYF.

V and J are TRBV5-6 and TRBJ2-3, with 12 bases lining up with TRBD1. V trimming: 1 base; J trimming: 2 bases; junction bases outside the gene matches: 5. Germline V gene lookup returns CDR1 SGHDT and CDR2 YYEEEE. There are 17 residues in the CDR3. The CDR3 nucleotides read TGTGCCAGCAGCTTGATTGGGACAGGGGGCTTCACAGATACGCAGTATTTT. It encodes CASSLIGTGGFTDTQYF.